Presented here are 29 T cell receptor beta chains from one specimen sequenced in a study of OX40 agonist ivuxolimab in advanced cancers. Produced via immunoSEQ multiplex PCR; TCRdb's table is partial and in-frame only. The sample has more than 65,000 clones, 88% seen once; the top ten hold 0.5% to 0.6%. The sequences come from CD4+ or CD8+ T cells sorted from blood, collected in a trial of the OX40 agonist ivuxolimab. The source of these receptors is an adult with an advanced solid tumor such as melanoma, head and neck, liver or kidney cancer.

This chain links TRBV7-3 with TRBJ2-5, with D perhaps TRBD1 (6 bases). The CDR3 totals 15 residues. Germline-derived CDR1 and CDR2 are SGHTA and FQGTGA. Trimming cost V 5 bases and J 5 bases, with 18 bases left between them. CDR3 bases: TGTGCCAGCAGCCTGGGACATCTCCCGGGGGAGACCCAGTACTTC. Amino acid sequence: CASSLGHLPGETQYF.

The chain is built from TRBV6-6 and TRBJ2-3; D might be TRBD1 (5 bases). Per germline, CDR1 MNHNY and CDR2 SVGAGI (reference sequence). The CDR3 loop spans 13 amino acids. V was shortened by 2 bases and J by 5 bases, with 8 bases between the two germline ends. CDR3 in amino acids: CASSYTTGDTQYF. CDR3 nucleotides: TGTGCCAGCAGTTACACAACAGGAGATACGCAGTATTTT.

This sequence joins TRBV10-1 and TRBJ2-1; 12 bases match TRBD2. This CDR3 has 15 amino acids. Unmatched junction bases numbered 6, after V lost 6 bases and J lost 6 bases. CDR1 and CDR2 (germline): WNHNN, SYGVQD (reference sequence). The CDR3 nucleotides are TGCGCCAGCAGCGCACTAGCGGGGGGCCGCAATGAGCAGTTCTTC. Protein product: CASSALAGGRNEQFF.

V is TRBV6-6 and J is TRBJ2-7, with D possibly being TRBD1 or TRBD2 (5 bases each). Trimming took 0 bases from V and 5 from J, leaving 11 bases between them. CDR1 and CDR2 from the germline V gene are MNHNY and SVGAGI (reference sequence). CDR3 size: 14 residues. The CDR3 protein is CASSYSVLGDEQYF. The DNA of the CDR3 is TGTGCCAGCAGTTACTCGGTGTTGGGGGACGAGCAGTACTTC.

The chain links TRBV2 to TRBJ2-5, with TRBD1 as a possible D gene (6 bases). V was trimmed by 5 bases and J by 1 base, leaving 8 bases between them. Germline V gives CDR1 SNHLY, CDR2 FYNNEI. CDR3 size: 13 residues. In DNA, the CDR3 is TGTGCCAGCAGTAGGGACATCCAAGAGACCCAGTACTTC. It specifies CASSRDIQETQYF.

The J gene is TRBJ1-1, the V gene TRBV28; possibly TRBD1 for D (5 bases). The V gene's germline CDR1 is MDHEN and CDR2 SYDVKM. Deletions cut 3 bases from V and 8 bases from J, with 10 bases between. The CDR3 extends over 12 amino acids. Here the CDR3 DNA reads TGTGCCAGCAGTTTCCCATCAGGGGAAGCTTTCTTT. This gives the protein CASSFPSGEAFF.

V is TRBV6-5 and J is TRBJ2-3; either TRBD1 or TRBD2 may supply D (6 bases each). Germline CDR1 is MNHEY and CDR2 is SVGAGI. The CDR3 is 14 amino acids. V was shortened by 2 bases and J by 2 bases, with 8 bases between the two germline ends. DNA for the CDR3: TGTGCCAGCAGTTACCGGGGGCCCACAGATACGCAGTATTTT. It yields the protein CASSYRGPTDTQYF.

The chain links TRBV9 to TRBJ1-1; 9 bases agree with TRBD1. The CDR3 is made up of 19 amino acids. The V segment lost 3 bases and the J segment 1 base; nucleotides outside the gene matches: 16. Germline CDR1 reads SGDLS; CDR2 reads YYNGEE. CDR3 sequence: CASSAGMGQGELRNTEAFF. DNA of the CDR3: TGTGCCAGCAGCGCGGGAATGGGACAGGGAGAACTCAGGAACACTGAAGCTTTCTTT.

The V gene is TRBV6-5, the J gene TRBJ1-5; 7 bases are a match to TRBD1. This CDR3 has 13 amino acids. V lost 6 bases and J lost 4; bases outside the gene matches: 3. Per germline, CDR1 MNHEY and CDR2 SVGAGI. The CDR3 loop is CASRGTVNQPQHF. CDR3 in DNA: TGTGCCAGCAGAGGGACAGTTAATCAGCCCCAGCATTTT.

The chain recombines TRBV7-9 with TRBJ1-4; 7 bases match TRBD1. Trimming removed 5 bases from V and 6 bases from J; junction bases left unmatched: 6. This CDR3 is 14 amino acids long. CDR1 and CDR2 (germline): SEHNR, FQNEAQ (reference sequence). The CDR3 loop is CASSLNRGHEKLFF. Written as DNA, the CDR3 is TGTGCCAGCAGCCTAAACAGGGGACATGAAAAACTGTTTTTT. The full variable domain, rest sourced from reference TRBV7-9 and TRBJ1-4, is DTGVSQNPRHKITKRGQNVTFRCDPISEHNRLYWYRQTLGQGPEFLTYFQNEAQLEKSRLLSDRFSAERPKGSFSTLEIQRTEQGDSAMYLCASSLNRGHEKLFFGSGTQLSVL.

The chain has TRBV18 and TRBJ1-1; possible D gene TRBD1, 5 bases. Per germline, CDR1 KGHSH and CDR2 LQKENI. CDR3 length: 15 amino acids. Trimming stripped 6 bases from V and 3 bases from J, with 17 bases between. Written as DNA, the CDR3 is TGTGCCAGCTCCCCAGGTGGGGGATGGGACACTGAAGCTTTCTTT. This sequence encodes CASSPGGGWDTEAFF.

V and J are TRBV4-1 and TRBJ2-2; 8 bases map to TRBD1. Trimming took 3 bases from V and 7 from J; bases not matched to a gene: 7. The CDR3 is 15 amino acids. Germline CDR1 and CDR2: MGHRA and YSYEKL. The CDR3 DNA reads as TGCGCCAGCAGCCACGGACAGGGTAGGATCGGGGAGCTGTTTTTT. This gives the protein CASSHGQGRIGELFF.

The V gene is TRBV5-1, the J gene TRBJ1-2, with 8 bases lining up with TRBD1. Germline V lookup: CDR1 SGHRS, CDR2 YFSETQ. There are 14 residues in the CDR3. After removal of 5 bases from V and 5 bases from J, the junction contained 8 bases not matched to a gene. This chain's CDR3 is CASRVGQGEYGYTF. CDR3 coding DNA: TGCGCCAGCAGGGTCGGACAGGGAGAGTATGGCTACACCTTC.

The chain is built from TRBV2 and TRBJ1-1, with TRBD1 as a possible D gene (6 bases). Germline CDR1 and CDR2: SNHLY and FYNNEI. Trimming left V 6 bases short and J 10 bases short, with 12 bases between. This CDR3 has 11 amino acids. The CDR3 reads CASRQQGRAFF. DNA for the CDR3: TGTGCCAGCAGGCAACAGGGTCGAGCTTTCTTT.

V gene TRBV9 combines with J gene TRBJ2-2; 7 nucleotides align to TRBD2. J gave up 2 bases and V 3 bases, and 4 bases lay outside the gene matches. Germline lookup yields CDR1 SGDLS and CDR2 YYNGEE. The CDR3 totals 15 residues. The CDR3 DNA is TGTGCCAGCAGCGCGAGGGACTATAACACCGGGGAGCTGTTTTTT. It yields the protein CASSARDYNTGELFF.

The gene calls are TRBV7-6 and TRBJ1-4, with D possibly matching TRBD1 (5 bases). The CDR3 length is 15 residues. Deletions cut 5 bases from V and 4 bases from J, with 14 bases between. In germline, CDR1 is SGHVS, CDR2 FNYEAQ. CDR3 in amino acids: CASSVSGRDNEKLFF. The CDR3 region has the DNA TGTGCCAGCAGCGTGTCAGGGCGAGATAATGAAAAACTGTTTTTT.

CDR3 DNA: TGTGCCAGCAGGATGAAGGGACAAGAAATCGGGGAGCTGTTTTTT. Translated: CASRMKGQEIGELFF. The rearrangement joins TRBV19 to TRBJ2-2, with D tentatively TRBD1 (6 bases). Germline V lookup: CDR1 LNHDA, CDR2 SQIVND (reference sequence). This CDR3 has 15 residues. The V and J ends lost 9 bases and 7 bases respectively, with 21 bases between them. The whole variable domain, filled in from reference TRBV19 and TRBJ2-2, reads DGGITQSPKYLFRKEGQNVTLSCEQNLNHDAMYWYRQDPGQGLRLIYYSQIVNDFQKGDIAEGYSVSREKKESFPLTVTSAQKNPTAFYLCASRMKGQEIGELFFGEGSRLTVL.

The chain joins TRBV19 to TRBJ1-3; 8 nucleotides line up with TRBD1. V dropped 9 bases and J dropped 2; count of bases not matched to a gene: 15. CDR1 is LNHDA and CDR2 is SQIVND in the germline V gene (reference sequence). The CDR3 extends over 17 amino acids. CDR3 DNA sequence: TGTGCCAGCCAGACCAACCGACAGGGGCGAGCTGGAAACACCATATATTTT. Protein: CASQTNRQGRAGNTIYF.

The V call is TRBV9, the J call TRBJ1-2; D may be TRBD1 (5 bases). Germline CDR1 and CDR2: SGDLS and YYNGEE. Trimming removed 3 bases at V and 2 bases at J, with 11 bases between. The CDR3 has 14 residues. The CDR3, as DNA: TGTGCCAGCAGCGAGGGCAGGGCAAACTATGGCTACACCTTC. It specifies CASSEGRANYGYTF.

Written as DNA, the CDR3 is TGTGCCAGCAGTGTGGGACTAGCGGCCTACAATGAGCAGTTCTTC. This encodes CASSVGLAAYNEQFF. The J gene is TRBJ2-1, the V gene TRBV6-1; 11 nucleotides line up with TRBD2. Germline V gene sequence: CDR1 MNHNS, CDR2 SASEGT. Losses at the gene ends were 4 bases for V and 2 bases for J; bases not matched to a gene: 1. The CDR3 has 15 residues.

CDR3 protein: CASSLVTGGGNEQFF. The CDR3, as DNA: TGCGCCAGCAGCTTGGTGACAGGGGGAGGAAATGAGCAGTTCTTC. This sequence joins TRBV5-1 and TRBJ2-1; 9 nucleotides align to TRBD1. In germline, CDR1 is SGHRS, CDR2 YFSETQ. CDR3 length: 15 residues. Trimming at V came to 0 bases and at J to 7 bases, leaving 5 bases not matched to a gene.

The CDR3 sequence is CASSERDRVYGYTF. In DNA, the CDR3 is TGTGCCAGCAGTGAGAGGGACAGGGTCTATGGCTACACCTTC. This sequence joins TRBV6-1 and TRBJ1-2; TRBD1 matches 9 bases. Germline assignment: CDR1 MNHNS and CDR2 SASEGT. The ends lost 3 bases at V and 4 bases at J; junction bases unmatched: 3. This CDR3 has 14 residues.

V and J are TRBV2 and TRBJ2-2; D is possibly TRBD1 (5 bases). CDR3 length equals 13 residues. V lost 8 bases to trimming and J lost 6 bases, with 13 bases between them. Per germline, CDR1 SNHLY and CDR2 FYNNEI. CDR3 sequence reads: CASHFRVSGELFF. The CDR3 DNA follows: TGTGCCAGCCATTTCAGGGTTTCCGGGGAGCTGTTTTTT.

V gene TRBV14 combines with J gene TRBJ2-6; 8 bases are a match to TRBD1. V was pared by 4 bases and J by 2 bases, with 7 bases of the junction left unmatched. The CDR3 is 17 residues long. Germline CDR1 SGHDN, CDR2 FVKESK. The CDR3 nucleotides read TGTGCCAGCAGCCCCCGGACAGGGAAGGCTGGGGCCAACGTCCTGACTTTC. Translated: CASSPRTGKAGANVLTF.

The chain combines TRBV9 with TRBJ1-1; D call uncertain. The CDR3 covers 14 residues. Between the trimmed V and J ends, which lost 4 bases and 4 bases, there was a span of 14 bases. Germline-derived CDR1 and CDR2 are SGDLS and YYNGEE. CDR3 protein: CASSPRLILTEAFF. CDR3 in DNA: TGTGCCAGCAGCCCCAGACTGATTCTCACTGAAGCTTTCTTT.

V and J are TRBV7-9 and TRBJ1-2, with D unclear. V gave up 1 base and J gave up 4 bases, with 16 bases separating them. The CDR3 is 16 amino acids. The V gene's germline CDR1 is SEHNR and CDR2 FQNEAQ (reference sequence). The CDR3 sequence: CASSLEVREASYGYTF. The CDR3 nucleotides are TGTGCCAGCAGCTTAGAAGTCCGGGAAGCTTCCTATGGCTACACCTTC.

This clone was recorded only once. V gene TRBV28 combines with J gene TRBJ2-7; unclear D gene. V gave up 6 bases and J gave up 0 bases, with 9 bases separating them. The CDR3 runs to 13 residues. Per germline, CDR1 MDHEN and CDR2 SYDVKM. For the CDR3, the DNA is TGTGCCAGCAGGTCCGGGTCCTCCTACGAGCAGTACTTC. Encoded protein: CASRSGSSYEQYF.

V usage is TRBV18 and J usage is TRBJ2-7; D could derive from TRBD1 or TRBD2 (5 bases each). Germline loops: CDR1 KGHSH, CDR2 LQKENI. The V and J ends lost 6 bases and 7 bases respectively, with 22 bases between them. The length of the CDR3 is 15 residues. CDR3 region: CASSENGAGIGEQYF. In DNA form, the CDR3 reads TGTGCCAGCTCCGAAAACGGGGCAGGGATTGGAGAGCAGTACTTC.

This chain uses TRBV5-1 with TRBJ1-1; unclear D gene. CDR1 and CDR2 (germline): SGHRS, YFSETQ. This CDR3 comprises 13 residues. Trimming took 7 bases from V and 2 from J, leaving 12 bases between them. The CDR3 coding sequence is TGCGCCAGCGGTCGGGAGTTAAACACTGAAGCTTTCTTT. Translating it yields CASGRELNTEAFF.